The 32 T cell receptor beta chains below were found in one sample sequenced in a study of low-dose radiotherapy and immunotherapy resistance in tumors. Time point defined: after trial treatment. As for treatment: LDRT plus nivolumab, ipilimumab, low-dose cyclophosphamide and aspirin (RACIN trial). cDNA synthesis used a TRAV/TRBV-specific primer set for both chains. Using a constant-region primer together with a V-primer adapter, TCRs were subjected to roughly 18 PCR cycles of amplification. TCRdb recomputed calls from the reads with MiXCR, one row per CDR3 protein. The data hold about 30,000 distinct CDR3 sequences, with 49% observed a single time. This sample comprised PBMCs, obtained after low-dose radiotherapy plus immunotherapy. These receptors were obtained from a male donor with gallbladder cancer.

This clonotype showed up just a few times. This likely came from a read error, as a far larger clone is one base away. The J gene is TRBJ2-5, the V gene TRBV5-4, with 7 nucleotides matching TRBD1. V was clipped by 9 bases and J by 11 bases; unmatched bases: 22. Germline V gene sequence: CDR1 SGHNT, CDR2 YYREEE (reference sequence). The CDR3 consists of 15 residues. The CDR3, as DNA: TGTGCCACCTCTAAAACAGGGGTAGCCTACAATGAGCAGTACTTC. As protein: CATSKTGVAYNEQYF.

CDR3 DNA sequence: TGTGCCATCAGTGAGGGGACAGTCCCGGAGACCCAGTACTTC. Translated, it gives CAISEGTVPETQYF. The chain joins TRBV10-3 to TRBJ2-5; 7 bases match TRBD1. V lost 2 bases and J lost 5; bases outside the gene matches: 5. CDR3 size: 14 residues. Germline CDR1 reads ENHRY; CDR2 reads SYGVKD.

The gene calls are TRBV10-3 and TRBJ2-7; the D call may be TRBD1 or TRBD2 (6 bases each). Trimming left V 4 bases short and J 7 bases short, with 14 bases between. The CDR3 loop spans 13 amino acids. From germline, CDR1 is ENHRY and CDR2 SYGVKD. The CDR3 spells CAISAGGGGEQYF. The CDR3 nucleotides are TGTGCCATCAGTGCTGGAGGGGGTGGGGAGCAGTACTTC.

This sequence joins TRBV6-5 and TRBJ1-2; perhaps TRBD1 as D (6 bases). Germline V gene sequence: CDR1 MNHEY, CDR2 SVGAGI. CDR3 length: 12 residues. Deletions cut 8 bases from V and 7 bases from J, with 14 bases between. In DNA, the CDR3 is TGTGCCAGCCGGGAGGGGACACTTGGCTACACCTTC. This gives the protein CASREGTLGYTF.

This clonotype showed up many times. The chain carries TRBV7-8 and TRBJ2-4, with D perhaps TRBD1 (5 bases). Trimming removed 6 bases from V and 8 bases from J, with 14 bases in between. CDR1 and CDR2 (germline): SGHVS, FQNEAQ. The CDR3 covers 13 residues. The CDR3 DNA follows: TGTGCCAGCAGTGGAGCAGGGTGGTACATTCAGTACTTC. Residues: CASSGAGWYIQYF.

Concerning this clonotype itself: A single base is all that separates this from a far larger clone, so a read error is likely. V gene TRBV11-2 combines with J gene TRBJ2-7, with 7 bases matching TRBD2. The CDR3 runs to 13 residues. Germline values: CDR1 SGHAT, CDR2 FQNNGV. The junction had 10 bases not matched to a gene; V was cut back by 5 bases and J by 9 bases. The CDR3 DNA is TGTGCCAGCAGCCGACCGGGGAGGGACGGGCAGTACTTC. Residues: CASSRPGRDGQYF. The whole variable domain, remainder taken from reference TRBV11-2 and TRBJ2-7, is EAGVAQSPRYKIIEKRQSVAFWCNPISGHATLYWYQQILGQGPKLLIQFQNNGVVDDSQLPKDRFSAERLKGVDSTLKIQPAKLEDSAVYLCASSRPGRDGQYFGPGTRLTVT.

The chain uses TRBV4-1 and TRBJ2-1; TRBD2 aligns across 15 bases. Unmatched junction bases numbered 1, after V lost 8 bases and J lost 5 bases. The CDR3 extends over 14 amino acids. CDR1 is MGHRA, CDR2 YSYEKL, per germline. This chain's CDR3 is CASGTSGGNNEQFF. The DNA of the CDR3 is TGCGCCAGCGGGACTAGCGGGGGGAACAATGAGCAGTTCTTC.

By share of the sample, this clonotype is medium-sized. The rearrangement joins TRBV2 to TRBJ2-7; D gene unclear. The CDR3 runs 14 residues. Trimming stripped 0 bases from V and 6 bases from J, with 12 bases between. CDR1 and CDR2 (germline): SNHLY, FYNNEI. The DNA for the CDR3 is TGTGCCAGCAGTGAAGCTTGGGGTCCGGGCGAGCAGTACTTC. This translates into CASSEAWGPGEQYF. Supplemented by reference TRBV2 and TRBJ2-7, the full variable domain reads EPEVTQTPSHQVTQMGQEVILRCVPISNHLYFYWYRQILGQKVEFLVSFYNNEISEKSEIFDDQFSVERPDGSNFTLKIRSTKLEDSAMYFCASSEAWGPGEQYFGPGTRLTVT.

The sample holds many counts of this clonotype. V is TRBV3-1 and J is TRBJ2-1, with 10 bases matching TRBD2. The CDR3 is made up of 16 amino acids. Trimming cost V 2 bases and J 7 bases; bases outside gene matches: 8. CDR1 LGHDT and CDR2 YNNKEL come from the germline V gene (reference sequence). This chain's CDR3 is CASSQQLASGGNEQFF. CDR3 sequence (DNA): TGTGCCAGCAGCCAACAGCTTGCTAGCGGGGGAAATGAGCAGTTCTTC.

In its sample, this clonotype was seen many times. The chain couples TRBV14 to TRBJ1-2, with 9 bases identical to TRBD1. The CDR3 spans 13 residues. V dropped 6 bases and J dropped 7; count of bases not matched to a gene: 6. From germline, CDR1 is SGHDN and CDR2 FVKESK. In nucleotides, the CDR3 is TGTGCCAGCAGATTGACAGGGGGAGGTGGCTACACCTTC. Translated: CASRLTGGGGYTF. Using reference TRBV14 and TRBJ1-2 for the parts outside the CDR3, the full variable domain is EAGVTQFPSHSVIEKGQTVTLRCDPISGHDNLYWYRRVMGKEIKFLLHFVKESKQDESGMPNNRFLAERTGGTYSTLKVQPAELEDSGVYFCASRLTGGGGYTFGSGTRLTVV.

This clonotype was observed a handful of times. V usage is TRBV14 and J usage is TRBJ2-3; 7 positions match TRBD1. This CDR3 has 17 residues. Per germline, CDR1 SGHDN and CDR2 FVKESK. J was trimmed by 3 bases and V by 0 bases; bases with no gene match: 9. In DNA form, the CDR3 reads TGTGCCAGCAGCCAAGAAACCGGGACAGCGTCAACAGATACGCAGTATTTT. Encoded protein: CASSQETGTASTDTQYF.

V and J are TRBV7-9 and TRBJ1-2; TRBD1 matches 11 bases. Germline assignment: CDR1 SEHNR and CDR2 FQNEAQ (reference sequence). The CDR3 spans 14 residues. V gave up 5 bases and J gave up 8 bases; unmatched junction bases: 7. DNA for the CDR3: TGTGCCAGCAGCCCGGGGACAGGGGGACAGGGCTACACCTTC. Translated, it gives CASSPGTGGQGYTF.

This clonotype was observed many times. The V and J genes are TRBV7-2 and TRBJ1-1; D remains ambiguous. Trimming stripped 3 bases from V and 11 bases from J, with 13 bases between. The germline CDR1 and CDR2 sequences are SGHTA and FQGNSA. CDR3 length: 12 amino acids. CDR3 protein: CASSFRTGKAFF. The DNA for the CDR3 is TGTGCCAGCAGCTTCCGAACGGGGAAGGCTTTCTTT.

This chain links TRBV18 with TRBJ2-1, with 11 bases matching TRBD2. The CDR3 contains 18 residues. The ends lost 2 bases at V and 4 bases at J; junction bases unmatched: 10. CDR1 KGHSH and CDR2 LQKENI come from the germline V gene. CDR3 protein: CASSPFPLAGGHYNEQFF. The CDR3 DNA sequence: TGTGCCAGCTCACCATTTCCCCTAGCGGGGGGCCATTACAATGAGCAGTTCTTC.

This clonotype was seen repeatedly, ten times or more. The chain employs TRBV5-5 and TRBJ2-7; D gene uncertain. From germline, CDR1 is SGHKS and CDR2 YYEKEE (reference sequence). The germline V and J ends were trimmed by 7 bases and 4 bases, with 9 bases remaining between them. The CDR3 runs to 11 residues. The CDR3 coding sequence is TGTGCCAGCGACCCCTCTTACGAGCAGTACTTC. Protein product: CASDPSYEQYF.

This chain links TRBV19 with TRBJ1-2, with a weak D call TRBD1 (6 bases). The CDR3 runs 13 residues. V lost 6 bases, J lost 6 bases, and 14 bases lay in between. From germline, CDR1 is LNHDA and CDR2 SQIVND (reference sequence). The CDR3 is CASRTGQFNGYTF. The DNA of the CDR3 is TGTGCCAGTAGGACAGGACAATTCAATGGCTACACCTTC.

This clonotype appeared a single time. The rearrangement uses TRBV7-9 and TRBJ2-1; D is undetermined. Between the trimmed V and J ends, which lost 5 bases and 4 bases, there was a span of 9 bases. This CDR3 spans 13 amino acids. Per the germline V gene, CDR1 is SEHNR and CDR2 is FQNEAQ (reference sequence). CDR3 in DNA: TGTGCCAGCAGCCCAGTCCGGTACAATGAGCAGTTCTTC. Encoded protein: CASSPVRYNEQFF.

As concerns this clonotype: Because the CDR3's place on the DNA is in doubt, the DNA is left out and the CDR3 is given as listed by TCRdb. The chain links TRBV7-5 to TRBJ2-1. TRBV7-5 constitutes a pseudogene. A total of 11 residues make up the CDR3, ends included. The CDR3 reads CMSVVVGEQFF.

Comments on this clonotype: A far larger clone is a single base away, which makes a read error likely. The V call is TRBV10-3, the J call TRBJ1-2; 8 bases fit TRBD1. Trimming took 3 bases from V and 4 from J; bases not matched to a gene: 4. Germline loops: CDR1 ENHRY, CDR2 SYGVKD. This CDR3 spans 14 amino acids. CDR3: CAISDGGTGYGYTF. As DNA, the CDR3 is TGTGCCATCAGTGATGGAGGGACAGGCTATGGCTACACCTTC.

The rearrangement links TRBV19 to TRBJ2-7; 9 bases are shared with TRBD1. The germline V gene has CDR1 LNHDA and CDR2 SQIVND (reference sequence). Trimming cost V 9 bases and J 6 bases; bases outside gene matches: 15. CDR3 length equals 15 residues. The CDR3 DNA follows: TGTGCCAGCAAAATGGGGACAGGGATTTTTGGCGAGCAGTACTTC. This encodes CASKMGTGIFGEQYF.

This clonotype is classed as medium-sized. CDR3 DNA: TGTGCCAGCCATGGCGGGCTAACCGATGGCTACACCTTC. It translates to CASHGGLTDGYTF. The genes are TRBV3-1 and TRBJ1-2; D not certain. Germline lookup yields CDR1 LGHDT and CDR2 YNNKEL (reference sequence). The CDR3 is 13 residues long. Trimming left V 8 bases short and J 6 bases short, with 16 bases between.

This chain links TRBV7-3 with TRBJ1-1, with a tentative D call TRBD1 (5 bases). V gave up 0 bases and J gave up 5 bases, with 7 bases separating them. There are 13 residues in the CDR3. Per germline, CDR1 SGHTA and CDR2 FQGTGA. CDR3: CASSLTQGTEAFF. The CDR3 DNA is TGTGCCAGCAGCTTAACTCAGGGAACTGAAGCTTTCTTT.

V gene TRBV5-1 combines with J gene TRBJ1-2; D is ambiguous. Germline V CDR1 and CDR2: SGHRS, YFSETQ. Trimming took 0 bases from V and 2 from J, leaving 8 bases between them. The CDR3 consists of 14 residues. The CDR3 region has the DNA TGCGCCAGCAGCTTGGGGGAAGTAAACTATGGCTACACCTTC. Translated, it gives CASSLGEVNYGYTF.

As for this clonotype: One end of the junction fails to match germline, which may point to a read error. V and J are TRBV6-2 or TRBV6-3 and TRBJ2-1, with 11 nucleotides matching TRBD2. The CDR3 is made up of 16 amino acids. Per the germline V gene, CDR1 is MNHEY and CDR2 is SVGEGT. The CDR3 DNA reads as TGTGACAGCAGTGAAGAGACTAGCGGGGCTTACAATGAGCAGTTCTTC. Its translation: CDSSEETSGAYNEQFF.

In its sample, this clonotype was seen many times. The chain employs TRBV5-1 and TRBJ2-1; 7 bases fit TRBD1. From germline, CDR1 is SGHRS and CDR2 YFSETQ. CDR3 length equals 15 residues. Trimming took 0 bases from V and 4 from J; bases not matched to a gene: 4. The CDR3 nucleotides read TGCGCCAGCAGCTTGGGACAGGGAAAGTACAATGAGCAGTTCTTC. It yields the protein CASSLGQGKYNEQFF.

Many counts were recorded for this clonotype. The J gene is TRBJ2-3, the V gene TRBV5-6; a weak D match, TRBD1 (6 bases). There are 15 residues in the CDR3. Germline CDR1 reads SGHDT; CDR2 reads YYEEEE. The V end was cut by 2 bases, the J end by 1 base, with 11 bases between. CDR3 sequence reads: CASSLPNRGTDTQYF. The CDR3 DNA sequence: TGTGCCAGCAGCTTACCTAACAGGGGCACAGATACGCAGTATTTT.

The V and J genes are TRBV7-9 and TRBJ2-7, with D unresolved. V lost 5 bases to trimming and J lost 0 bases, with 17 bases between them. CDR1 is SEHNR, CDR2 FQNEAQ, per germline (reference sequence). CDR3 length: 16 residues. CDR3 loop: CASSPPFLRVSYEQYF. The CDR3 DNA reads as TGTGCCAGCAGCCCTCCTTTCTTAAGAGTCTCCTACGAGCAGTACTTC.

The genes are TRBV5-1 and TRBJ1-3, with unresolved D. Germline CDR1 reads SGHRS; CDR2 reads YFSETQ. CDR3 length equals 15 residues. Trimming cost V 1 base and J 0 bases, with 8 bases left between them. The CDR3: CASSLMDVSGNTIYF. The CDR3 bases are TGCGCCAGCAGCTTGATGGACGTCTCTGGAAACACCATATATTTT.

Concerning this clonotype itself: A far larger clone is one nucleotide away, so this likely arose from a read error. The chain recombines TRBV6-2 or TRBV6-3 with TRBJ2-1; a possible D gene is TRBD1 (5 bases). This CDR3 region has 14 residues. From germline, CDR1 is MNHEY and CDR2 SVGEGT. V dropped 5 bases and J dropped 3 bases, with 11 bases sitting between them. This CDR3 is CASSTGAGYNEQFF. Written as DNA, the CDR3 is TGTGCCAGCAGTACTGGGGCAGGCTACAATGAGCAGTTCTTC.

The rearrangement links TRBV29-1 to TRBJ1-2; weak D call: TRBD1 (6 bases). V was pared by 6 bases and J by 0 bases, with 14 bases between. This CDR3 is built from 14 residues. In germline, CDR1 is SQVTM, CDR2 ANQGSEA. The chain's CDR3 is CSVGTGHSNYGYTF. CDR3 DNA sequence: TGCAGCGTGGGGACGGGACACTCTAACTATGGCTACACCTTC.

This clonotype was detected once. The chain couples TRBV11-2 to TRBJ2-3, with 10 positions matching TRBD2. V lost 5 bases to trimming and J lost 0 bases; unmatched junction nucleotides: 5. Germline CDR1 SGHAT, CDR2 FQNNGV. The CDR3 contains 16 residues. The CDR3 bases are TGTGCCAGCAGCCAACGGACTAGCGGTAGCACAGATACGCAGTATTTT. Translated, it gives CASSQRTSGSTDTQYF.

This sequence joins TRBV27 and TRBJ2-4; a possible D gene is TRBD2 (6 bases). Germline V gene data show CDR1 as MNHEY and CDR2 as SMNVEV (reference sequence). V was shortened by 5 bases and J by 6 bases, with 11 bases between the two germline ends. This CDR3 region has 13 residues. CDR3 in amino acids: CASSAGLRNIQYF. The CDR3, as DNA: TGTGCCAGCAGTGCGGGACTTCGAAACATTCAGTACTTC.